This TCR beta chain appears in the sequencing data of a study of shared clonotypes between healthy human individuals. Study in general: Three plates were used per donor for CD4 naive, three for CD4 memory, two for CD8 naive and one for CD8 memory. General observations from the study: Generation probabilities of non-shared clonotypes were lower (relative to those shared by all four donors). Sampling included only blood; tissue repertoires likely differ.

V lost 4 bases to trimming and J lost 3 bases, with 16 bases between them. The CDR3 has 15 amino acids. Per the germline V gene, CDR1 is SGHAT and CDR2 is FQDESV (reference sequence). For this clone: As yet, its antigen is unknown.

The study ran the assay at deep level. Clones were sequenced by immunoSEQ multiplex PCR, and TCRdb holds only the in-frame ones, with some missing. The table shows approximately 110,000 clones, with about 62% occurring only once. The chain links TRBV11-1 to TRBJ2-7; TRBD1 might be the D (6 bases). The receptor was isolated from a woman aged 25 to 39 in good health. The sequencing input was memory CD8+ T cells sorted from blood. Regarding subset: CD45RO+ cells pooled with CCR7-negative TemRA cells. The CDR3 DNA reads TGTGCCAGCAGCTCCTTGTTCGGGACATTCTACGAGCAGTACTTC. This translates into CASSSLFGTFYEQYF.